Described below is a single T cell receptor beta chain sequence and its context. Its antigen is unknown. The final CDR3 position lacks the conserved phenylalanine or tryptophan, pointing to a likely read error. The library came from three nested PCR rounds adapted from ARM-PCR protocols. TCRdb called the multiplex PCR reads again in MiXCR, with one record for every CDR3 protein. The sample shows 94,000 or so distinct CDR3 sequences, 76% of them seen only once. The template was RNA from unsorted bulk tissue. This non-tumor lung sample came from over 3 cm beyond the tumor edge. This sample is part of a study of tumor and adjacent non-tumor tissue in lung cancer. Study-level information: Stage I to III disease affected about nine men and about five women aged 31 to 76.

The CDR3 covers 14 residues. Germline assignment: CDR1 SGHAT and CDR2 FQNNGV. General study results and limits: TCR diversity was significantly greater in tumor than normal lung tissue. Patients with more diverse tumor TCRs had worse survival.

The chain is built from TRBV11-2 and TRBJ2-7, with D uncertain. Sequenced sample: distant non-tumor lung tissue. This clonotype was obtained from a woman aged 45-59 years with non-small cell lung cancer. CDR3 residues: CTSSLTDNSYEQYI. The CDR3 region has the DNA TGTACCAGCAGTTTAACCGATAACTCCTACGAGCAGTACATC.